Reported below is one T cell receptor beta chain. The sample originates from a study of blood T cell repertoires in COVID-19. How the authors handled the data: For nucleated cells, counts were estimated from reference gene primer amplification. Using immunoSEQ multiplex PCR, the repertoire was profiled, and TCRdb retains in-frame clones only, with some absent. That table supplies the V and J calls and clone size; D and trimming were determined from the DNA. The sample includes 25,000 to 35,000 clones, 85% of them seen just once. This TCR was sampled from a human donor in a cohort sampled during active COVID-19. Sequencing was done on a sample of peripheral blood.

The CDR3 loop is CASSQDIAVRGRNQPQHF. Here the CDR3 DNA reads TGCGCCAGCAGCCAAGATATCGCCGTGCGGGGCCGCAATCAGCCCCAGCATTTT. The chain is built from TRBV4-1 and TRBJ1-5; the D gene is possibly TRBD1 (5 bases). Per germline, CDR1 MGHRA and CDR2 YSYEKL. Trimming stripped 0 bases from V and 2 bases from J, with 17 bases between. The CDR3 totals 18 residues.